This T cell receptor beta chain was captured by sequencing in a study of CD8+ T cells in alopecia areata. Germline V gene lookup returns CDR1 SQVTM and CDR2 ANQGSEA. V was trimmed by 6 bases and J by 8 bases, leaving 19 bases between them. The CDR3 runs to 13 residues. Treatment noted: oral pan-JAK inhibitor, 5-10 mg twice daily. RNA, once extracted, was reverse transcribed into cDNA for use as the sequencing template. Clones were read by immunoSEQ multiplex PCR, and TCRdb kept only the in-frame ones, dropping some. This table has under 150,000 clones, 56% appearing once. V gene TRBV29-1 combines with J gene TRBJ1-2, with D hard to call. Sequencing was performed on CD4+ T cells sorted from blood, taken at week 24, from a patient treated with tofacitinib. The origin of this receptor is a human donor with alopecia areata. CDR3 amino acids: CSVSPPLSGGYTF. DNA for the CDR3: TGCAGCGTGTCCCCCCCACTAAGTGGAGGCTACACCTTC.